This T cell receptor (beta chain) appears in the sequencing data of a study of tumor-infiltrating lymphocytes in primary liver carcinoma. Study summary: Surgical resection treated primary liver carcinoma in the patients. Study-wide results and caveats: Tumor region pairs overlapped more than did tumor-adjacent and tumor-blood pairs.

CDR1 and CDR2 from the germline V gene are MNHEY and SVGAGI. The V and J ends lost 1 base and 5 bases respectively, with 15 bases between them. The CDR3 runs to 15 residues. Comments on this clonotype: The target antigen is unknown.

Starting material of 500 ng total RNA yielded TCR beta cDNA via a constant-region primer. Libraries of TCR beta came from three nested multiplex PCR rounds with slightly modified ARM-PCR. The first two PCR rounds used TRBV1-TRBV30 primers with a Cbeta primer, 9 to 10 cycles each. One entry per CDR3 protein results from TCRdb running MiXCR on the multiplex PCR reads. This repertoire shows more than 150,000 distinct CDR3 sequences, about 60% found once; its top ten account for roughly 76%. Unsorted whole blood yielded the blood RNA, and germline DNA was also extracted. Patients in the cohort were treatment-naive and living with chronic HBV infection.

The rearrangement uses TRBV6-5 and TRBJ2-7; a possible D gene is TRBD2 (6 bases). The specimen was peripheral blood. This sequence was found in a man between 35 and 55 years old with primary liver carcinoma and hepatitis B virus infection. The CDR3: CASSYYMAGSDEQYF. CDR3 DNA: TGTGCCAGCAGTTACTATATGGCGGGGAGTGACGAGCAGTACTTC.